The 24 T cell receptor beta chains below were found in one sample sequenced in a study of T cell changes during pregnancy in multiple sclerosis. TCRdb's table, derived via immunoSEQ multiplex PCR, lists solely in-frame clones and lacks some. The sample yields approximately 100,000 clones, 92% seen once. Source: peripheral blood, taken after pregnancy. The receptors shown here come from a female donor in good health, enrolled as a control in a pregnancy study.

The rearrangement joins TRBV7-8 to TRBJ2-1, with D possibly matching TRBD2 (5 bases). This CDR3 has 15 amino acids. Trimming pared 0 bases from V and 9 bases from J, leaving 15 bases between. Germline V gene lookup returns CDR1 SGHVS and CDR2 FQNEAQ. The CDR3 bases are TGTGCCAGCAGCTTAGCGGGTCTACTAGGTGGTGAGCAGTTCTTC. Translation: CASSLAGLLGGEQFF.

The chain uses TRBV2 and TRBJ1-4, with a tentative D call TRBD1 (5 bases). The germline CDR1 and CDR2 sequences are SNHLY and FYNNEI. This CDR3 has 14 residues. The V end lost 5 bases, the J end lost 5 bases, and 12 bases lay between the germline ends. The chain's CDR3 is CASSTTDTNEKLFF. Here the CDR3 DNA reads TGTGCCAGCAGTACGACAGATACGAATGAAAAACTGTTTTTT.

V usage is TRBV19 and J usage is TRBJ2-1, with D tentatively TRBD1 (6 bases). The CDR3 loop spans 16 amino acids. V lost 6 bases to trimming and J lost 2 bases, with 17 bases between them. Germline CDR1 reads LNHDA; CDR2 reads SQIVND (reference sequence). The CDR3 here is CASSPTGRFTYNEQFF. Written as DNA, the CDR3 is TGTGCCAGTAGCCCAACAGGGCGATTTACCTACAATGAGCAGTTCTTC.

This clone was seen only once. This sequence joins TRBV29-1 and TRBJ2-7, with 12 bases matching TRBD2. Trimming cost V 5 bases and J 6 bases; bases outside gene matches: 5. The CDR3 totals 13 residues. From germline, CDR1 is SQVTM and CDR2 ANQGSEA. CDR3 DNA sequence: TGCAGCGTTTGTCTAGCGGGGGGGCTCGAGCAGTACTTC. Translating gives CSVCLAGGLEQYF.

The rearrangement links TRBV2 to TRBJ2-1; perhaps TRBD2 as D (5 bases). The CDR3 loop spans 16 amino acids. V was trimmed by 6 bases and J by 2 bases, leaving 17 bases between them. The germline V gene encodes CDR1 SNHLY and CDR2 FYNNEI. The CDR3 region has the DNA TGTGCCAGCAGCGCCGTAGCGTCCGGGACCTACAATGAGCAGTTCTTC. This codes for CASSAVASGTYNEQFF.

In this sample, this clone turned up once. The chain recombines TRBV2 with TRBJ2-5; the match to TRBD2 covers 8 bases. Per germline, CDR1 SNHLY and CDR2 FYNNEI. CDR3 size: 14 residues. The V segment lost 6 bases and the J segment 4 bases; nucleotides outside the gene matches: 7. CDR3 nucleotide sequence: TGTGCCAGCAGCCTAAACGGGGGGGGAGAGACCCAGTACTTC. Amino acid sequence: CASSLNGGGETQYF.

This rearrangement joins TRBV5-5 to TRBJ2-7; possibly TRBD1 for D (5 bases). Germline lookup yields CDR1 SGHKS and CDR2 YYEKEE (reference sequence). Trimming removed 3 bases from V and 1 base from J, with 14 bases in between. The CDR3 covers 15 residues. The CDR3 DNA reads TGTGCCAGCAGCTGGAGATACCCAGGGTCCTACGAGCAGTACTTC. This translates into CASSWRYPGSYEQYF.

A remark on this clone: Compared with germline, one end of the junction differs, possibly owing to a read error. The chain combines TRBV7-7 with TRBJ2-3; no definite D call. Per the germline V gene, CDR1 is SSHAT and CDR2 is FNYEAQ (reference sequence). The CDR3 spans 13 residues. This CDR3 reads CASSLGREDTQYF. The CDR3 DNA reads as TGTGCTAGCAGCTTGGGCCGAGAAGATACGCAGTATTTT.

The chain couples TRBV29-1 to TRBJ1-5; TRBD1 might be the D (5 bases). The germline V gene encodes CDR1 SQVTM and CDR2 ANQGSEA. V dropped 6 bases and J dropped 6 bases, with 12 bases sitting between them. CDR3 length: 12 amino acids. CDR3: CSVRDFGQPQHF. The CDR3, as DNA: TGCAGCGTCAGGGATTTTGGTCAGCCCCAGCATTTT.

This clone occurred once. The chain is built from TRBV7-3 and TRBJ2-7; D is possibly TRBD2 (5 bases). CDR1 is SGHTA and CDR2 is FQGTGA in the germline V gene. The CDR3 is 12 amino acids. Trimming pared 6 bases from V and 6 bases from J, leaving 12 bases between. The CDR3 protein is CASRSAGTEQYF. DNA for the CDR3: TGTGCCAGCAGGTCGGCGGGCACCGAGCAGTACTTC.

This chain connects TRBV5-1 to TRBJ2-1, with D maybe TRBD2 (6 bases). Germline V gene sequence: CDR1 SGHRS, CDR2 YFSETQ. There are 12 residues in the CDR3. V was pared by 5 bases and J by 3 bases, with 6 bases between. CDR3 amino acids: CASRTSYNEQFF. DNA for the CDR3: TGCGCCAGCAGGACTAGCTACAATGAGCAGTTCTTC.

The genes are TRBV27 and TRBJ2-4; 8 bases fit TRBD1. This CDR3 has 16 residues. Germline CDR1 and CDR2: MNHEY and SMNVEV (reference sequence). Losses at the gene ends were 5 bases for V and 3 bases for J; bases not matched to a gene: 9. The CDR3 DNA reads as TGTGCCAGCAGTACCCGGACAGGGTTTGACAAAAACATTCAGTACTTC. Protein: CASSTRTGFDKNIQYF.

This chain joins TRBV10-3 and TRBJ2-5, with 8 bases that match TRBD2. This CDR3 has 15 amino acids. J lost 5 bases, V lost 2 bases, and 7 bases had no gene match. From germline, CDR1 is ENHRY and CDR2 SYGVKD. CDR3 nucleotides: TGTGCCATCAGTGAGGAGTCGGGAGGGAGCGAGACCCAGTACTTC. Translated: CAISEESGGSETQYF.

The chain employs TRBV7-9 and TRBJ2-3; D gene ambiguous. This CDR3 contains 14 residues. Deletions cut 1 base from V and 2 bases from J, with 7 bases between. Germline loops: CDR1 SEHNR, CDR2 FQNEAQ (reference sequence). DNA of the CDR3: TGTGCCAGCAGCTTAGGGCTAGTCACAGATACGCAGTATTTT. Amino acids: CASSLGLVTDTQYF.

The chain links TRBV5-1 to TRBJ1-1; 7 positions agree with TRBD1. Germline V gene data show CDR1 as SGHRS and CDR2 as YFSETQ. The CDR3 contains 13 residues. Losses at the gene ends were 4 bases for V and 8 bases for J; bases not matched to a gene: 8. For the CDR3, the DNA is TGCGCCAGCAGCCTGACGAGGACAGGAGAAGCTTTCTTT. Amino acid sequence: CASSLTRTGEAFF.

CDR3 protein: CASSYGTAYNSPLHF. The CDR3 DNA reads as TGTGCCAGCAGTTACGGGACAGCATATAATTCACCCCTCCACTTT. V and J are TRBV6-6 and TRBJ1-6; 7 positions match TRBD1. In germline, CDR1 is MNHNY, CDR2 SVGAGI (reference sequence). This CDR3 contains 15 residues. V lost 2 bases, J lost 4 bases, and 2 bases stayed unmatched.

The chain combines TRBV5-1 with TRBJ1-2, with TRBD1 as a possible D gene (5 bases). CDR1 SGHRS and CDR2 YFSETQ come from the germline V gene. V gave up 7 bases and J gave up 1 base, with 14 bases separating them. The CDR3 consists of 14 residues. The CDR3 loop reads CASGRGDDNYGYTF. The CDR3 coding sequence is TGCGCCAGCGGTCGGGGGGACGATAACTATGGCTACACCTTC.

The J gene is TRBJ2-7, the V gene TRBV9, with 7 bases lining up with TRBD1. Per the germline V gene, CDR1 is SGDLS and CDR2 is YYNGEE. The CDR3 totals 16 residues. Losses at the gene ends were 3 bases for V and 2 bases for J; bases not matched to a gene: 11. CDR3 DNA: TGTGCCAGCAGCGCCGACCACCGGGACAGTACCTACGAGCAGTACTTC. Its translation is CASSADHRDSTYEQYF.

The chain uses TRBV6-4 and TRBJ1-1, with D perhaps TRBD1 (6 bases). Germline CDR1 reads MRHNA; CDR2 reads SNTAGT. Trimming removed 9 bases from V and 5 bases from J, with 13 bases in between. The CDR3 totals 12 residues. The CDR3 reads CASSGAGTEAFF. The CDR3 nucleotides are TGTGCCAGTTCAGGGGCCGGGACTGAAGCTTTCTTT.

As to this clone: Germline is not matched at one junction end, which may reflect a read error. This CDR3 is CSARGDSRHF. Written as DNA, the CDR3 is TGCAGTGCTAGAGGGGACAGTAGGCACTTC. V is TRBV20-1 and J is TRBJ2-5; 7 bases agree with TRBD1. This CDR3 is 10 amino acids long. Germline loops: CDR1 DFQATT, CDR2 SNEGSKA (reference sequence).

The chain links TRBV28 to TRBJ2-2; perhaps TRBD1 as D (5 bases). The CDR3 loop spans 15 amino acids. Trimming shortened V by 5 bases and J by 6 bases, and 16 bases separated the two germline ends. The germline gives CDR1 MDHEN, CDR2 SYDVKM. The CDR3 DNA sequence: TGTGCCAGCAGTGTGGCCAGGGTTCGGTCCGGGGAGCTGTTTTTT. This gives the protein CASSVARVRSGELFF.

J is TRBJ1-2 and V is TRBV19; D may be TRBD1 (5 bases). V lost 11 bases and J lost 2, with 9 bases in between. There are 11 residues in the CDR3. The V gene's germline CDR1 is LNHDA and CDR2 SQIVND (reference sequence). The CDR3 DNA sequence: TGTGCCGGGGCCGACAACTATGGCTACACCTTC. Amino acid sequence: CAGADNYGYTF.

This sequence joins TRBV7-2 and TRBJ2-7; 8 nucleotides match TRBD2. The germline gives CDR1 SGHTA, CDR2 FQGNSA. V shed 3 bases and J 2 bases; nucleotides not matched to a gene: 6. CDR3 length equals 15 residues. CDR3 sequence: CASSFKAGDTYEQYF. The CDR3 nucleotides read TGTGCCAGCAGCTTCAAAGCGGGGGACACCTACGAGCAGTACTTC. The full variable domain, its missing parts supplied by reference TRBV7-2 and TRBJ2-7, is GAGVSQSPSNKVTEKGKDVELRCDPISGHTALYWYRQSLGQGLEFLIYFQGNSAPDKSGLPSDRFSAERTGGSVSTLTIQRTQQEDSAVYLCASSFKAGDTYEQYFGPGTRLTVT.

The V and J genes are TRBV30 and TRBJ2-7, with TRBD2 as a possible D gene (6 bases). Germline V CDR1 and CDR2: GTSNPN, SVGIG (reference sequence). The CDR3 sequence is 13 residues long. The V end lost 8 bases, the J end lost 4 bases, and 18 bases lay between the germline ends. The chain's CDR3 is CAGEIRGIYEQYF. CDR3 in DNA: TGTGCCGGGGAGATCCGGGGGATATACGAGCAGTACTTC. Looking up the rest from reference TRBV30 and TRBJ2-7 gives the full variable domain: SQTIHQWPATLVQPVGSPLSLECTVEGTSNPNLYWYRQAAGRGLQLLFYSVGIGQISSEVPQNLSASRPQDRQFILSSKKLLLSDSGFYLCAGEIRGIYEQYFGPGTRLTVT.